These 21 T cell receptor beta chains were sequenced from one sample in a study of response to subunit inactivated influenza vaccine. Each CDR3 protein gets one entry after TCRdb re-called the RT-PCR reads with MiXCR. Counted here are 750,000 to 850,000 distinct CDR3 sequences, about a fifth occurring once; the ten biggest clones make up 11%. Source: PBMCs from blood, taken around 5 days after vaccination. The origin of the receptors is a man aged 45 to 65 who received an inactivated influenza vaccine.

CDR3 residues: CASFQGSTDTQHF. For the CDR3, the DNA is TGTGCCAGCTTTCAAGGAAGCACAGATACGCAGCATTTT. The gene calls are TRBV6-4 and TRBJ2-3; D gene unclear. TRBJ1-5 explains the end of the DNA better; the J call may be wrong. Looked up from germline, CDR1 is MRHNA and CDR2 is SNTAGT. The CDR3 extends over 13 amino acids.

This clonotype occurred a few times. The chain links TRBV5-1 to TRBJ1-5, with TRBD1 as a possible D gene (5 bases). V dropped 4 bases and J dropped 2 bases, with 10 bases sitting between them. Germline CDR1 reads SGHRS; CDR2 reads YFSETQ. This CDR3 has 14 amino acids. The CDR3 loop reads CASSPLGGNQPQHF. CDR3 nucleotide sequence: TGCGCCAGCAGCCCATTGGGGGGCAATCAGCCCCAGCATTTT. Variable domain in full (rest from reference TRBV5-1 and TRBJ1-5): KAGVTQTPRYLIKTRGQQVTLSCSPISGHRSVSWYQQTPGQGLQFLFEYFSETQRNKGNFPGRFSGRQFSNSRSEMNVSTLELGDSALYLCASSPLGGNQPQHFGDGTRLSIL.

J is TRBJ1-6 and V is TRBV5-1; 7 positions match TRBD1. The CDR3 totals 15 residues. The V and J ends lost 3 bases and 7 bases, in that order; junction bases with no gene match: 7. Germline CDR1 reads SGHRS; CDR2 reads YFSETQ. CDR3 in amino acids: CASSSRDSNNSPLHF. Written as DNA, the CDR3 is TGCGCCAGCAGCTCCCGGGACAGCAACAATTCACCCCTCCACTTT.

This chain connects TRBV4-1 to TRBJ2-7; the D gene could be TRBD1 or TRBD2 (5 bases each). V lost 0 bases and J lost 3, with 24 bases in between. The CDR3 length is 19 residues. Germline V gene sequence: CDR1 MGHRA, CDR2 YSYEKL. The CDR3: CASSQDRIGHTLGDYEQYF. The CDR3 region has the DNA TGCGCCAGCAGCCAAGATAGAATAGGGCACACCCTGGGGGACTACGAGCAGTACTTC.

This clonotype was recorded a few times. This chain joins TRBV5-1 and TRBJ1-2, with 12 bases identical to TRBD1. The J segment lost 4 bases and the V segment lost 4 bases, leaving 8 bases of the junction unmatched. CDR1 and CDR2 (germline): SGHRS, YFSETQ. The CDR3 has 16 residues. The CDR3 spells CASSLYGTGGTYGYTF. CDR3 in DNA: TGCGCCAGCAGCCTCTATGGGACAGGGGGCACCTATGGCTACACCTTC.

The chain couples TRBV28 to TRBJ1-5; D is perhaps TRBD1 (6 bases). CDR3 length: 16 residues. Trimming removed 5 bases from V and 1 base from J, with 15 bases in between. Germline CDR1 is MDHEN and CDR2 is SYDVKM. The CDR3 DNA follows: TGTGCCAGCAGTCTTACAGGGATGGGAAGCAATCAGCCCCAGCATTTT. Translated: CASSLTGMGSNQPQHF.

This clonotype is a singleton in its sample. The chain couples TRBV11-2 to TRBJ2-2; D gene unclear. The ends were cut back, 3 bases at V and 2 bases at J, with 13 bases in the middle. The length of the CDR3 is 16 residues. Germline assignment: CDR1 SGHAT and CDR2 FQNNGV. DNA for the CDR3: TGTGCCAGCAGCTTTTCGATTAGTTCTAACACCGGGGAGCTGTTTTTT. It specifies CASSFSISSNTGELFF.

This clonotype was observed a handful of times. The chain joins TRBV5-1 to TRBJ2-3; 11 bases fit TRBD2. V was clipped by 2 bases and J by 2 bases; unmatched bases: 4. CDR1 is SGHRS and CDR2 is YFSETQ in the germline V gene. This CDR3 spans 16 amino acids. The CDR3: CASSFRTSGYTDTQYF. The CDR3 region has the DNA TGCGCCAGCAGCTTTAGGACTAGCGGGTACACAGATACGCAGTATTTT.

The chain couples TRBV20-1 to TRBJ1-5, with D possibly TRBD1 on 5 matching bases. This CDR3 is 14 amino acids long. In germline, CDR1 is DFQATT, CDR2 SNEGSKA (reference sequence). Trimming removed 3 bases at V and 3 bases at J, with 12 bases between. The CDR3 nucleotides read TGCAGTGCTAGTCTGGGACCGAACAATCAGCCCCAGCATTTT. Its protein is CSASLGPNNQPQHF.

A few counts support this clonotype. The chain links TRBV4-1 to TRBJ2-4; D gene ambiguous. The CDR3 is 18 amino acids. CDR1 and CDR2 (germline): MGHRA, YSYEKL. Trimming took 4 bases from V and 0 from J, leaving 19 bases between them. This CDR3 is CASSLGIVRDPAKNIQYF. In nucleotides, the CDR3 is TGCGCCAGCAGCCTGGGGATAGTGCGTGACCCAGCCAAAAACATTCAGTACTTC.

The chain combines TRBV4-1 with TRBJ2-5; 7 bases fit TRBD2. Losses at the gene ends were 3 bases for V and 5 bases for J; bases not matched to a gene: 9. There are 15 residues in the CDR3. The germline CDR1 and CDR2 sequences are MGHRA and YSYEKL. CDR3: CASSQPTSGTETQYF. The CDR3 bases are TGCGCCAGCAGCCAGCCAACCAGCGGGACGGAGACCCAGTACTTC.

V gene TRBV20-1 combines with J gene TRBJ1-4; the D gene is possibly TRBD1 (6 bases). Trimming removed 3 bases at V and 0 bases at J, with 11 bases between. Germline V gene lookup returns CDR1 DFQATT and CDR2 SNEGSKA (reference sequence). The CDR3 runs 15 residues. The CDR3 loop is CSARGGGTTNEKLFF. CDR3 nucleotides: TGCAGTGCTAGGGGAGGGGGAACAACTAATGAAAAACTGTTTTTT.

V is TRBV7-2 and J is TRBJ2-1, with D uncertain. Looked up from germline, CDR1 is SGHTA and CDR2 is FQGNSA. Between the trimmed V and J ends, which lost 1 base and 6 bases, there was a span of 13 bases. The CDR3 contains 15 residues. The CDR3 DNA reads TGTGCCAGCAGCTTAGGGTATCCAGCTATCAATGAGCAGTTCTTC. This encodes CASSLGYPAINEQFF.

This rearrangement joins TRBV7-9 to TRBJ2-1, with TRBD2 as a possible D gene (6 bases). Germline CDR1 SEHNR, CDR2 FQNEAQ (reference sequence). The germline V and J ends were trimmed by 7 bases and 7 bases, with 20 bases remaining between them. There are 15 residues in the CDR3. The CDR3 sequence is CASTKNGGARNEQFF. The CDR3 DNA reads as TGTGCCAGCACCAAAAACGGAGGGGCTCGGAATGAGCAGTTCTTC.

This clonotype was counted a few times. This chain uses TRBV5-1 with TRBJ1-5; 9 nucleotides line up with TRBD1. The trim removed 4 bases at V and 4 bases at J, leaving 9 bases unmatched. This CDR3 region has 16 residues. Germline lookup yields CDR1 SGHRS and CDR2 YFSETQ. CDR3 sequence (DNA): TGCGCCAGCAGCGAAATCCCGGGACAGGGTAATCAGCCCCAGCATTTT. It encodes CASSEIPGQGNQPQHF.

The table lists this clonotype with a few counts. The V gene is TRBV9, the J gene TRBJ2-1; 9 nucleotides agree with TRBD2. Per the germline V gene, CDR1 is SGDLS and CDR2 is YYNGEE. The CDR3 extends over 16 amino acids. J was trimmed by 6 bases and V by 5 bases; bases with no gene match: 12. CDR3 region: CASRKLPGLAFNEQFF. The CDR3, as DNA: TGTGCCAGCAGGAAACTCCCGGGACTAGCCTTCAATGAGCAGTTCTTC.

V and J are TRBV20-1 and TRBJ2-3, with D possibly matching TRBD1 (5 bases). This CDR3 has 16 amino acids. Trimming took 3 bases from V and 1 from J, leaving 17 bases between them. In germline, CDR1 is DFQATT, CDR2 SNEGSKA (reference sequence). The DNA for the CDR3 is TGCAGTGCTAGCAATCACAGGTTAAAGGGCACAGATACGCAGTATTTT. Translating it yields CSASNHRLKGTDTQYF.

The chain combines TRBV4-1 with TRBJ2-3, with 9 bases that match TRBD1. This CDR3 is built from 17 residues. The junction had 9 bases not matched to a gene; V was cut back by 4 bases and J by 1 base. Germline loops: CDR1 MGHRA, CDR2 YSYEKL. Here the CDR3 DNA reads TGCGCCAGCAGCCTTCGGACAGGGGAGGGCCGCACAGATACGCAGTATTTT. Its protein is CASSLRTGEGRTDTQYF.

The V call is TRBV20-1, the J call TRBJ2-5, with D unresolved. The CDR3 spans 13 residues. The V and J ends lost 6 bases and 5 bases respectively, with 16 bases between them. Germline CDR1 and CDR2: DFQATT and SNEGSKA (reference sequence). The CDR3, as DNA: TGCAGTGCAACTACCGACGCGCCGGAGACCCAGTACTTC. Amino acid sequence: CSATTDAPETQYF.

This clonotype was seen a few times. The CDR3 nucleotides read TGTGCCAGCAGCCTCCGACAGGGCCCCTACTCCTACGAGCAGTACTTC. It codes for CASSLRQGPYSYEQYF. The chain recombines TRBV11-1 with TRBJ2-7; 7 nucleotides line up with TRBD1. J was trimmed by 0 bases and V by 5 bases; bases with no gene match: 10. This CDR3 spans 16 amino acids. Germline values: CDR1 SGHAT, CDR2 FQDESV (reference sequence). Full variable domain (outside the CDR3, taken from reference TRBV11-1 and TRBJ2-7): EAEVAQSPRYKITEKSQAVAFWCDPISGHATLYWYRQILGQGPELLVQFQDESVVDDSQLPKDRFSAERLKGVDSTLKIQPAELGDSAMYLCASSLRQGPYSYEQYFGPGTRLTVT.

This CDR3 is CASSQADHRGAQPQHF. The CDR3 DNA sequence: TGTGCCAGCAGCCAAGCGGATCACAGGGGAGCTCAGCCCCAGCATTTT. The chain carries TRBV3-1 and TRBJ1-5, with 7 bases matching TRBD1. The CDR3 length is 16 residues. Germline assignment: CDR1 LGHDT and CDR2 YNNKEL (reference sequence). V shed 1 base and J 6 bases; nucleotides not matched to a gene: 9.